This TCR beta chain came from a study of blood T cell repertoires in COVID-19. Study background: From T cells, B-cell-depleted T cells, or PBMCs came the material, which was cDNA or gDNA.

The CDR3 consists of 14 residues. Germline-derived CDR1 and CDR2 are LGHDT and YNNKEL (reference sequence). V was pared by 0 bases and J by 10 bases, with 5 bases of the junction left unmatched. Per the original data handling: Estimation of nucleated cell counts was performed using reference gene primer amplification. The repertoire was sequenced with immunoSEQ multiplex PCR; TCRdb's copy has only in-frame clones and lacks some. V, J and clone size are those of that table, while D and trimming were read from the DNA. Of around 68,000 clones in the sample, approximately 86% were seen once. Sequencing was done on a sample of peripheral blood. The clonotype was recovered from a man aged 35-49 years with COVID-19, enrolled during active disease. This rearrangement joins TRBV3-1 (or the pseudogene TRBV3-2) to TRBJ2-1; 8 nucleotides align to TRBD2. The CDR3 loop reads CASSQDSSGGEQFF. CDR3 in DNA: TGTGCCAGCAGCCAAGACTCAAGCGGGGGCGAGCAGTTCTTC.